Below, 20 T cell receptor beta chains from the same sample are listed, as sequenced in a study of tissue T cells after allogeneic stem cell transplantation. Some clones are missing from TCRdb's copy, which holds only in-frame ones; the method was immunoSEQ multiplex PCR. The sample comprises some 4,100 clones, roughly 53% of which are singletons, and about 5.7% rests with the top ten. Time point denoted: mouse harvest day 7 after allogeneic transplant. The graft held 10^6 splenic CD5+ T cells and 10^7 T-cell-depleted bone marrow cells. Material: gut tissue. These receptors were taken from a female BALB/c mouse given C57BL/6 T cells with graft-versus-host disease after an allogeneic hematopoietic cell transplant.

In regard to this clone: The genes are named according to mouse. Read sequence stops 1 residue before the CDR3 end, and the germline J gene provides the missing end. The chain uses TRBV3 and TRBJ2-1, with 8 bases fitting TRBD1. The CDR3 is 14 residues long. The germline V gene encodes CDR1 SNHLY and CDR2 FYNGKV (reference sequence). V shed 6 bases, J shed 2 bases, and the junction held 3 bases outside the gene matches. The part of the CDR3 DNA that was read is TGTGCCAGCAGTAGGGACAGGTACTATGCTGAGCAGTTC. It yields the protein CASSRDRYYAEQF. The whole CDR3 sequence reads CASSRDRYYAEQFF.

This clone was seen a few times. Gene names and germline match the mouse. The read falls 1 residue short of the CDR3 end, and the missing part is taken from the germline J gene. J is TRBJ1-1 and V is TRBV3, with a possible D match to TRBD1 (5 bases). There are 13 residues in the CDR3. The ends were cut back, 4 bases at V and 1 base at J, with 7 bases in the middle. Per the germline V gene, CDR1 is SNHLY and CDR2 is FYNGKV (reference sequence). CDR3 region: CASSSTGNTEVFF. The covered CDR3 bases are TGTGCCAGCAGCTCCACAGGAAACACAGAAGTCTTC. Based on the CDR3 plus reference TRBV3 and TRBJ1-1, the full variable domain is GPKVLQIPSHQIIDMGQMVTLNCDPVSNHLYFYWYKQILGQQMEFLVNFYNGKVMEKSKLFKDQFSVERPDGSYFTLKIQPTALEDSAVYFCASSSTGNTEVFFGKGTRLTVV.

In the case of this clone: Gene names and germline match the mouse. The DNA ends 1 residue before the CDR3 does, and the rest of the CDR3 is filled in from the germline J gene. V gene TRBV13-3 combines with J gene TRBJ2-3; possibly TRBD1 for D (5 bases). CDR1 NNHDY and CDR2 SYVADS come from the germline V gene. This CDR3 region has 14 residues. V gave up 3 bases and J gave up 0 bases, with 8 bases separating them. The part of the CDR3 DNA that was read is TGTGCCAGCAGTGTGACAGTTAGTGCAGAAACGCTGTAT. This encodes CASSVTVSAETLY. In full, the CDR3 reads CASSVTVSAETLYF.

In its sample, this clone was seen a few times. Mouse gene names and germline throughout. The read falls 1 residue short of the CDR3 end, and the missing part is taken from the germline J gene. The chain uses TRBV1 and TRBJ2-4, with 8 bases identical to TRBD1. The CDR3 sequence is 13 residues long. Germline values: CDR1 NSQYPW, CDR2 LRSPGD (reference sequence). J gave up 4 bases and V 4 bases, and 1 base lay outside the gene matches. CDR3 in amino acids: CTCSVGQENTLYF. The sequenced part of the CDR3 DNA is TGCACCTGCAGTGTGGGACAGGAAAACACCTTGTAC.

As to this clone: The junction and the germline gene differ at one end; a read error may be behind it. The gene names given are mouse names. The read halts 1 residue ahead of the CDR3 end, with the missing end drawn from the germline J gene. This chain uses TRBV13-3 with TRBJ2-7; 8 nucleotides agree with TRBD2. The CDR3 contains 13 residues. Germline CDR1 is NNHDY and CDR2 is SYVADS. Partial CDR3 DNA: TGTGCCCGCAGTGGGGGGGGGCCGGGGGAACAGTAC. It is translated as CARSGGGPGEQY. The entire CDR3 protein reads CARSGGGPGEQYF.

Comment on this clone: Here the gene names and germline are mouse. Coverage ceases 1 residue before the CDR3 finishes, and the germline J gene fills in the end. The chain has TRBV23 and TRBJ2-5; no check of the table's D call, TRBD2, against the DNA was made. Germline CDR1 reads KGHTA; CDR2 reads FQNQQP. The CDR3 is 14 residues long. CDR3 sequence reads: CSSSQSPGQDTQYF. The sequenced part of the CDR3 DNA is TGCTCCAGCAGTCAATCCCCTGGGCAAGACACCCAGTAC.

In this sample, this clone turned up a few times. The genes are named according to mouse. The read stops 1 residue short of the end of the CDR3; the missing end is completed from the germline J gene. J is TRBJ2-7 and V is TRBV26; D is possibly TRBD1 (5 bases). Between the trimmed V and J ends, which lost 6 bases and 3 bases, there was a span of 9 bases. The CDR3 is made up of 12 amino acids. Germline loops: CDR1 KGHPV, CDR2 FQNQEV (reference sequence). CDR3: CASSPDIYEQYF. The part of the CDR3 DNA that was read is TGTGCCAGCAGCCCGGACATCTATGAACAGTAC. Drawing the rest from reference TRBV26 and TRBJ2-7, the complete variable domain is NSKVIQTPRYLVKGQGQKAKMRCIPEKGHPVVFWYQQNKNNEFKFLINFQNQEVLQQIDMTEKRFSAECPSNSPCSLEIQSSEAGDSALYLCASSPDIYEQYFGPGTRLTVL.

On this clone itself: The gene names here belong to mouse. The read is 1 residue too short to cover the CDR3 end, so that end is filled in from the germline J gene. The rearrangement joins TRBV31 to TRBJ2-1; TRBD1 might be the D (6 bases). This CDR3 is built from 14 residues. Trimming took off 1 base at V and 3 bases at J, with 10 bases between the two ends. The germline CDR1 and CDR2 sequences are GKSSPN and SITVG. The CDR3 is CAWSQGRGYAEQFF. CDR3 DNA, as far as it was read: TGTGCCTGGAGTCAGGGCAGGGGCTATGCTGAGCAGTTC.

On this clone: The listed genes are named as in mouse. The CDR3: CASTSGNTLYF. The part of the CDR3 DNA that was read is TGTGCCAGCACATCTGGAAATACGCTCTAT. This rearrangement joins TRBV26 to TRBJ1-3; unclear D gene. The sequenced fragment ends 1 residue before the CDR3 boundary, so the rest is inferred from the germline J gene. The germline CDR1 and CDR2 sequences are KGHPV and FQNQEV (reference sequence). V gave up 7 bases and J gave up 1 base, with 2 bases separating them. This CDR3 has 11 residues.

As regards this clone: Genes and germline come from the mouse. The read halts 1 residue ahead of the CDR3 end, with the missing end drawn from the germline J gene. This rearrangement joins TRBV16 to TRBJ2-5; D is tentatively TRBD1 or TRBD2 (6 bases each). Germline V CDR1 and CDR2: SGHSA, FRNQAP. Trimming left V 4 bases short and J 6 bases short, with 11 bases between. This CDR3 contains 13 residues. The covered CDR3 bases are TGTGCAAGCAGCTGGGGAGGGGGGGACACCCAGTAC. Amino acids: CASSWGGGDTQY. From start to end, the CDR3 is CASSWGGGDTQYF. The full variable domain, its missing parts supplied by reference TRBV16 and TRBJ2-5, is NAGVIQTPRHKVTGKGQEATLWCEPISGHSAVFWYRQTIVQGLEFLTYFRNQAPIDDSGMPKERFSAQMPNQSHSTLKIQSTQPQDSAVYLCASSWGGGDTQYFGPGTRLLVL.

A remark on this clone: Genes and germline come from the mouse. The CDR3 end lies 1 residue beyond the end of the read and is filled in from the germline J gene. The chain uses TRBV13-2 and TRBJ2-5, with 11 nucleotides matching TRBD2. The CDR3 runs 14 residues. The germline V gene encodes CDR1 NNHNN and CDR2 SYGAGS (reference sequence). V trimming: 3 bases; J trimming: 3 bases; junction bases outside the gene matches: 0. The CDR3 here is CASGGLGGQDTQYF. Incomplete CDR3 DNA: TGTGCCAGCGGTGGACTGGGGGGGCAAGACACCCAGTAC.

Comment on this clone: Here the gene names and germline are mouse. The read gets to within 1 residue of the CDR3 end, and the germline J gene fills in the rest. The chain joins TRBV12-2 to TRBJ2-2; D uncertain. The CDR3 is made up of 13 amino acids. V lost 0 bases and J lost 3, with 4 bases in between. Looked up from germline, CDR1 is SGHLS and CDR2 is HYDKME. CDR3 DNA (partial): TGTGCCAGCTCTCTCCGGGACACCGGGCAGCTCTAC. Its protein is CASSLRDTGQLY. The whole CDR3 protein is CASSLRDTGQLYF.

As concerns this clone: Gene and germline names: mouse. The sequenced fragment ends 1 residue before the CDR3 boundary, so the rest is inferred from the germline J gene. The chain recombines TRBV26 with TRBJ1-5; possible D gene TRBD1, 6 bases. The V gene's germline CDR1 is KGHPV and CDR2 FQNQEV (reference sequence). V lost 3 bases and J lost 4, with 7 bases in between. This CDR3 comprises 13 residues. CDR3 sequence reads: CASSLDRNQAPLF. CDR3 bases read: TGTGCCAGCAGTCTCGACAGGAACCAGGCTCCGCTT.

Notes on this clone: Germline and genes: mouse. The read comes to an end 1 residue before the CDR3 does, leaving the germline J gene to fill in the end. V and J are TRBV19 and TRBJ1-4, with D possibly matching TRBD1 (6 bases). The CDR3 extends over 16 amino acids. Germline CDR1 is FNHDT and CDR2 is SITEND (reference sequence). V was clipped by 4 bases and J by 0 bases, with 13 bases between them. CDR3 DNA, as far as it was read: TGTGCCAGCAGTCCCATCAGGGGAATTTCCAACGAAAGATTATTT. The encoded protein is CASSPIRGISNERLF. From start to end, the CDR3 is CASSPIRGISNERLFF.

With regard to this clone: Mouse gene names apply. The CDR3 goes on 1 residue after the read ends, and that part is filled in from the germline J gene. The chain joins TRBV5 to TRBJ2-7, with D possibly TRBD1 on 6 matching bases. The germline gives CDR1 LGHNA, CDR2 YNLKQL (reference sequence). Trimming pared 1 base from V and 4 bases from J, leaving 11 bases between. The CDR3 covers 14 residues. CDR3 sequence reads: CASSQGAGQYEQYF. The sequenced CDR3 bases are TGTGCCAGCAGCCAAGGTGCGGGACAATATGAACAGTAC.

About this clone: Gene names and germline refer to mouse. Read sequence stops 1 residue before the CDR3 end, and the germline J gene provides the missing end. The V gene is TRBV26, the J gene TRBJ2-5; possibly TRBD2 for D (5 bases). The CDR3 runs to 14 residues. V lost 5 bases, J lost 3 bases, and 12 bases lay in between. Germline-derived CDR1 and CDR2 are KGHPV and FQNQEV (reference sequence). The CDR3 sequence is CASSSSWAQDTQYF. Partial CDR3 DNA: TGTGCCAGCAGTTCCAGCTGGGCTCAAGACACCCAGTAC. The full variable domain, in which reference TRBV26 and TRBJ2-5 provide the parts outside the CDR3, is NSKVIQTPRYLVKGQGQKAKMRCIPEKGHPVVFWYQQNKNNEFKFLINFQNQEVLQQIDMTEKRFSAECPSNSPCSLEIQSSEAGDSALYLCASSSSWAQDTQYFGPGTRLLVL.

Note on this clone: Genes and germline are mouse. CDR3 protein: CASSLGVNQDTQYF. Partial CDR3 DNA: TGTGCCAGCAGTCTGGGGGTTAACCAAGACACCCAGTAC. This chain connects TRBV26 to TRBJ2-5; the D is unclear. The CDR3 goes on 1 residue after the read ends, and that part is filled in from the germline J gene. Trimming pared 2 bases from V and 0 bases from J, leaving 6 bases between. CDR1 and CDR2 from the germline V gene are KGHPV and FQNQEV (reference sequence). The CDR3 has 14 residues. Using reference TRBV26 and TRBJ2-5 for the parts outside the CDR3, the full variable domain is NSKVIQTPRYLVKGQGQKAKMRCIPEKGHPVVFWYQQNKNNEFKFLINFQNQEVLQQIDMTEKRFSAECPSNSPCSLEIQSSEAGDSALYLCASSLGVNQDTQYFGPGTRLLVL.

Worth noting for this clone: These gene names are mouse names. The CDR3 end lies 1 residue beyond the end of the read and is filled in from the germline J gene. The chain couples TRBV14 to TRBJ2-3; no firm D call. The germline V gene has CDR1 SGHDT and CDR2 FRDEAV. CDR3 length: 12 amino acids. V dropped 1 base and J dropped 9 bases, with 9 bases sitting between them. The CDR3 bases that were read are TGTGCCAGCAGTTTCCGGGGTAGTACGCTGTAT. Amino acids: CASSFRGSTLY. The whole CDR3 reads CASSFRGSTLYF.

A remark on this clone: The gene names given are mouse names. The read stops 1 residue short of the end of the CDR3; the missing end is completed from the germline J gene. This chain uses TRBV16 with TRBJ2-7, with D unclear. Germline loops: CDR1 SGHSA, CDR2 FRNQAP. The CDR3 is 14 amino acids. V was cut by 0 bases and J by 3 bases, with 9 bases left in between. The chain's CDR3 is CASSLDMYRYEQYF. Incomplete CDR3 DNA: TGTGCAAGCAGCTTAGATATGTACCGCTATGAACAGTAC.

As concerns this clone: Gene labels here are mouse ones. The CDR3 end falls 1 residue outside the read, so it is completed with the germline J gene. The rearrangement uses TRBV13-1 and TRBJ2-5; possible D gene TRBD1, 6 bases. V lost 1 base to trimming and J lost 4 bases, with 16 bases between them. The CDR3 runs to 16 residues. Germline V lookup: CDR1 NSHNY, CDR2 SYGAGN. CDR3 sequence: CASSDSTGKRKDTQYF. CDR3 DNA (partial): TGTGCCAGCAGTGATTCCACAGGGAAGAGGAAAGACACCCAGTAC.